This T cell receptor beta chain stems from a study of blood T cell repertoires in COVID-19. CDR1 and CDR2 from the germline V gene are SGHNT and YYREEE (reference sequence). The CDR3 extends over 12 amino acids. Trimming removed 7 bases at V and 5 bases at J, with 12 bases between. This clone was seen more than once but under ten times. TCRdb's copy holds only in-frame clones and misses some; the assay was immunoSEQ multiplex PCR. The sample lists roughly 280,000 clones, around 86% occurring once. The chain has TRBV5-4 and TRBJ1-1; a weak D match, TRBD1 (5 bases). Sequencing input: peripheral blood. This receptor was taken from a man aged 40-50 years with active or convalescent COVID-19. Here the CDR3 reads CASGPGKTEAFF. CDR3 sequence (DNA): TGTGCCAGCGGCCCAGGGAAGACTGAAGCTTTCTTT.